The 22 T cell receptor beta chains given below trace back to one sample, sequenced in a study of cytomegalovirus exposure and HLA in healthy donors. PCR used 60 Vbeta primers and 13 Jbeta primers. The protocol was immunoSEQ multiplex PCR, while the TCRdb copy is restricted to in-frame clones and leaves out a portion. The sample records 55,000 to 80,000 clones, roughly 86% being singletons. Sample: PBMCs. The receptor source for this set is a man younger than 35 in good health and CMV-seronegative.

This clone came up a few times. Other DNA sequences in this sample translate to the same CDR3. The chain combines TRBV11-2 with TRBJ2-7, with 8 bases fitting TRBD1. Germline CDR1 and CDR2: SGHAT and FQNNGV. The CDR3 contains 15 residues. Trimming cost V 5 bases and J 7 bases; bases outside gene matches: 13. This CDR3 reads CASSLPTGARKEQYF. CDR3 bases: TGTGCCAGCAGCCTACCGACAGGGGCTCGGAAAGAGCAGTACTTC.

This clone was found a few times. The chain links TRBV6-5 to TRBJ1-1; D is possibly TRBD1 (6 bases). V shed 5 bases and J shed 3 bases, with 13 bases lying between them. The CDR3 totals 14 residues. Germline V lookup: CDR1 MNHEY, CDR2 SVGAGI. CDR3 DNA: TGTGCCAGCAGTACTTCAGGGGTGCACACTGAAGCTTTCTTT. It codes for CASSTSGVHTEAFF.

This chain links TRBV30 with TRBJ2-1, with a weak D call TRBD1 (5 bases). Germline V gives CDR1 GTSNPN, CDR2 SVGIG (reference sequence). The V gene lost 5 bases and the J gene lost 7 bases, with 9 bases spanning the gap. The CDR3 is 11 residues long. This CDR3 reads CAWARGNEQFF. DNA for the CDR3: TGTGCCTGGGCTAGGGGAAATGAGCAGTTCTTC.

The J gene is TRBJ2-1, the V gene TRBV28; no definite D call. The germline CDR1 and CDR2 sequences are MDHEN and SYDVKM. The CDR3 contains 14 residues. The germline V and J ends were trimmed by 4 bases and 0 bases, with 7 bases remaining between them. The CDR3 loop reads CASSYLSSYNEQFF. Written as DNA, the CDR3 is TGTGCCAGCAGTTACCTGAGCTCCTACAATGAGCAGTTCTTC. The full variable domain, its missing parts supplied by reference TRBV28 and TRBJ2-1, is DVKVTQSSRYLVKRTGEKVFLECVQDMDHENMFWYRQDPGLGLRLIYFSYDVKMKEKGDIPEGYSVSREKKERFSLILESASTNQTSMYLCASSYLSSYNEQFFGPGTRLTVL.

V and J are TRBV18 and TRBJ1-2, with D possibly being TRBD1 (6 bases). V lost 3 bases and J lost 2, with 7 bases in between. Germline V gene lookup returns CDR1 KGHSH and CDR2 LQKENI. This CDR3 is 13 amino acids long. The CDR3 DNA reads as TGTGCCAGCTCACCTGACAGGAACTATGGCTACACCTTC. Translated, it gives CASSPDRNYGYTF.

This clone has only a few counts. The CDR3 spells CSVEGRGANYGYTF. The CDR3, as DNA: TGCAGCGTTGAAGGCAGGGGAGCTAACTATGGCTACACCTTC. The V call is TRBV29-1, the J call TRBJ1-2; a possible D gene is TRBD1 (6 bases). V was shortened by 1 base and J by 0 bases, with 9 bases between the two germline ends. Germline V gene sequence: CDR1 SQVTM, CDR2 ANQGSEA. This CDR3 region has 14 residues.

The chain carries TRBV6-5 and TRBJ1-2, with D maybe TRBD1 (6 bases). The CDR3 loop spans 14 amino acids. CDR1 and CDR2 from the germline V gene are MNHEY and SVGAGI. Trimming left V 8 bases short and J 3 bases short, with 16 bases between. The CDR3 sequence is CASRLRGGDYGYTF. The DNA for the CDR3 is TGTGCCAGCCGTCTAAGAGGGGGGGACTATGGCTACACCTTC.

The chain has TRBV2 and TRBJ2-2; the D gene is possibly TRBD1 (5 bases). Germline V gene lookup returns CDR1 SNHLY and CDR2 FYNNEI. CDR3 length equals 13 residues. Trimming removed 8 bases at V and 7 bases at J, with 14 bases between. In DNA form, the CDR3 reads TGTGCCAGCGACGCGCAGGGCGGCGGGGAGCTGTTTTTT. This translates into CASDAQGGGELFF.

Here the CDR3 reads CAISERAGGVETQYF. The CDR3 nucleotides read TGTGCCATCAGTGAGAGGGCAGGGGGCGTTGAGACCCAGTACTTC. The chain carries TRBV10-3 and TRBJ2-5; 8 bases map to TRBD1. Per germline, CDR1 ENHRY and CDR2 SYGVKD. V shed 2 bases and J 5 bases; nucleotides not matched to a gene: 7. The CDR3 covers 15 residues.

The chain carries TRBV28 and TRBJ2-1, with D tentatively TRBD2 (5 bases). Deletions cut 4 bases from V and 7 bases from J, with 17 bases between. The CDR3 covers 15 residues. Germline CDR1 MDHEN, CDR2 SYDVKM. This CDR3 reads CASSSSGLGWNEQFF. The CDR3 coding sequence is TGTGCCAGCAGTTCCTCTGGACTTGGTTGGAATGAGCAGTTCTTC.

The chain uses TRBV28 and TRBJ1-1; D is undetermined. V shed 2 bases and J shed 8 bases, with 9 bases lying between them. Germline CDR1 and CDR2: MDHEN and SYDVKM. The CDR3 has 12 amino acids. CDR3 in DNA: TGTGCCAGCAGTTTACGGAGGTCAGAAGCTTTCTTT. Protein: CASSLRRSEAFF.

In DNA form, the CDR3 reads TGTGCCAGCAGCAAACAGGGGGCACGGGGGGCCAACGTCCTGACTTTC. Residues: CASSKQGARGANVLTF. The chain combines TRBV5-6 with TRBJ2-6; TRBD1 matches 9 bases. The germline V gene has CDR1 SGHDT and CDR2 YYEEEE. This CDR3 comprises 16 residues. Trimming at V came to 4 bases and at J to 4 bases, leaving 6 bases not matched to a gene. The variable domain in full, with the rest retrieved from reference TRBV5-6 and TRBJ2-6, is DAGVTQSPTHLIKTRGQQVTLRCSPKSGHDTVSWYQQALGQGPQFIFQYYEEEERQRGNFPDRFSGHQFPNYSSELNVNALLLGDSALYLCASSKQGARGANVLTFGAGSRLTVL.

The J gene is TRBJ1-3, the V gene TRBV5-1, with D perhaps TRBD1 (6 bases). Germline lookup yields CDR1 SGHRS and CDR2 YFSETQ. V lost 0 bases and J 2 bases, leaving 9 bases between the germline ends. This CDR3 is built from 15 residues. CDR3 amino acids: CASSLEGVPGNTIYF. The CDR3 DNA is TGCGCCAGCAGCTTGGAGGGGGTTCCTGGAAACACCATATATTTT.

The genes are TRBV27 and TRBJ2-7; the match to TRBD2 covers 10 bases. After removal of 5 bases from V and 7 bases from J, the junction contained 11 bases not matched to a gene. This CDR3 has 15 residues. The germline CDR1 and CDR2 sequences are MNHEY and SMNVEV (reference sequence). The CDR3 nucleotides are TGTGCCAGCAGTCCCCTAGCGGGAGAACGAAGGGAGCAGTACTTC. This encodes CASSPLAGERREQYF.

The rearrangement links TRBV15 to TRBJ1-1, with D possibly matching TRBD1 (6 bases). Trimming cost V 1 base and J 0 bases, with 12 bases left between them. Germline CDR1 and CDR2: LNHNV and YYDKDF (reference sequence). This CDR3 is built from 16 residues. The CDR3 DNA reads TGTGCCACCAGCAGAGGGTTACAGGGCATGAACACTGAAGCTTTCTTT. This codes for CATSRGLQGMNTEAFF.

The rearrangement joins TRBV28 to TRBJ2-6; no reliable D call. The CDR3 covers 14 residues. The germline CDR1 and CDR2 sequences are MDHEN and SYDVKM. V shed 7 bases and J shed 3 bases, with 10 bases lying between them. The CDR3 sequence is CASNHPGGANVLTF. The CDR3 DNA reads as TGTGCCAGCAACCATCCGGGTGGGGCCAACGTCCTGACTTTC.

The V gene is TRBV29-1, the J gene TRBJ1-5; D is possibly TRBD1 (5 bases). V was pared by 4 bases and J by 1 base, with 8 bases between. The CDR3 sequence is 13 residues long. The germline CDR1 and CDR2 sequences are SQVTM and ANQGSEA. The CDR3 region has the DNA TGCAGCGTTGGCGGGGACAGCAATCAGCCCCAGCATTTT. This translates into CSVGGDSNQPQHF. The full variable domain, with the rest looked up from reference TRBV29-1 and TRBJ1-5, is SAVISQKPSRDICQRGTSLTIQCQVDSQVTMMFWYRQQPGQSLTLIATANQGSEATYESGFVIDKFPISRPNLTFSTLTVSNMSPEDSSIYLCSVGGDSNQPQHFGDGTRLSIL.

The rearrangement uses TRBV5-4 and TRBJ2-7, with TRBD2 as a possible D gene (6 bases). V dropped 1 base and J dropped 3 bases, with 14 bases sitting between them. In germline, CDR1 is SGHNT, CDR2 YYREEE (reference sequence). This CDR3 has 15 residues. Written as DNA, the CDR3 is TGTGCCAGCAGCTTGTTAACTAGCAGCCGCTACGAGCAGTACTTC. Encoded protein: CASSLLTSSRYEQYF.

The gene calls are TRBV15 and TRBJ1-4, with D possibly being TRBD1 (6 bases). V lost 3 bases and J lost 10, with 18 bases in between. The CDR3 sequence is 15 residues long. Germline lookup yields CDR1 LNHNV and CDR2 YYDKDF (reference sequence). CDR3 loop: CATSSRGFNEGKLFF. The CDR3 DNA reads TGTGCCACCAGCAGTAGGGGGTTTAATGAAGGAAAACTGTTTTTT. The full variable domain, with the rest looked up from reference TRBV15 and TRBJ1-4, is DAMVIQNPRYQVTQFGKPVTLSCSQTLNHNVMYWYQQKSSQAPKLLFHYYDKDFNNEADTPDNFQSRRPNTSFCFLDIRSPGLGDTAMYLCATSSRGFNEGKLFFGSGTQLSVL.

The genes are TRBV9 and TRBJ2-2; 7 bases are a match to TRBD2. CDR1 and CDR2 from the germline V gene are SGDLS and YYNGEE. The CDR3 covers 12 residues. After removal of 3 bases from V and 10 bases from J, the junction contained 3 bases not matched to a gene. CDR3 region: CASSAGTMELFF. The CDR3 DNA is TGTGCCAGCAGCGCCGGGACTATGGAGCTGTTTTTT.

V and J are TRBV11-3 and TRBJ2-1; a weak D match, TRBD2 (6 bases). V lost 4 bases and J lost 2, with 12 bases in between. Germline V gene lookup returns CDR1 SGHNT and CDR2 YENEEA. The length of the CDR3 is 15 residues. CDR3 amino acids: CASSSSVLPYNEQFF. In DNA, the CDR3 is TGTGCCAGCAGCTCTAGCGTTCTACCCTACAATGAGCAGTTCTTC.

The J gene is TRBJ1-3, the V gene TRBV6-5; no firm D call. The ends were cut back, 0 bases at V and 6 bases at J, with 12 bases in the middle. CDR3 length equals 15 residues. CDR1 and CDR2 (germline): MNHEY, SVGAGI. This CDR3 reads CASSYSEGNLNTIYF. The DNA for the CDR3 is TGTGCCAGCAGTTACTCAGAGGGAAATCTAAACACCATATATTTT.